These 15 T cell receptor beta chains were all obtained from the same sample, sequenced in a study of CD8 T cells in ankylosing spondylitis. These receptors have no identified antigens. General study results and limits: A TCR beta motif of about eight highly homologous variants appeared characteristic of ankylosing spondylitis blood.

Each CDR3 protein is one row after TCRdb ran MiXCR on the 5' RACE reads. Here the sample spans more than 650,000 distinct CDR3 sequences, 10% to 15% being singletons. Material: blood, either unsorted or a sorted T cell fraction (not recorded which). Every receptor here comes from a male donor with ankylosing spondylitis.

The V call is TRBV20-1, the J call TRBJ2-1; 8 nucleotides line up with TRBD2. The CDR3 is 14 amino acids. V was pared by 5 bases and J by 3 bases, with 6 bases of the junction left unmatched. Germline V gene sequence: CDR1 DFQATT, CDR2 SNEGSKA (reference sequence). CDR3: CSAVAGPLYNEQFF. The CDR3 DNA is TGCAGTGCTGTAGCGGGGCCTCTCTACAATGAGCAGTTCTTC.

This clonotype was seen at least ten times. The J gene is TRBJ2-3, the V gene TRBV29-1, with 8 bases aligning to TRBD1. The germline V gene has CDR1 SQVTM and CDR2 ANQGSEA. The CDR3 consists of 13 residues. CDR3 residues: CNIKGQGADTQYF. In nucleotides, the CDR3 is TGCAACATAAAAGGACAGGGCGCAGATACGCAGTATTTT.

The chain employs TRBV11-2 and TRBJ2-2; D gene ambiguous. Trimming took 3 bases from V and 5 from J, leaving 10 bases between them. CDR3 length: 14 amino acids. Per germline, CDR1 SGHAT and CDR2 FQNNGV. The CDR3 spells CASSLGYQTGELFF. For the CDR3, the DNA is TGTGCCAGCAGCTTGGGGTACCAAACCGGGGAGCTGTTTTTT.

This clonotype has more than one count but fewer than ten. This CDR3 reads CASSYDGAQSYEQYF. The CDR3 nucleotides are TGTGCCAGCAGTTACGACGGGGCGCAGTCCTACGAGCAGTACTTC. The chain combines TRBV6-5 with TRBJ2-7, with D perhaps matching TRBD1 or TRBD2 (5 bases each). Germline V gene sequence: CDR1 MNHEY, CDR2 SVGAGI. V lost 2 bases to trimming and J lost 1 base, with 12 bases between them. The CDR3 runs 15 residues.

There are a few counts of this clonotype. The chain links TRBV10-3 to TRBJ2-3; D perhaps matches TRBD1 (6 bases). V dropped 8 bases and J dropped 0 bases, with 15 bases sitting between them. The CDR3 loop spans 15 amino acids. In germline, CDR1 is ENHRY, CDR2 SYGVKD. The CDR3 DNA reads as TGTGCCATCCAGGGGCGGAGGTCTAGCACAGATACGCAGTATTTT. Protein product: CAIQGRRSSTDTQYF.

The chain has TRBV9 and TRBJ2-1, with 9 bases aligning to TRBD2. The CDR3 sequence is 15 residues long. Germline values: CDR1 SGDLS, CDR2 YYNGEE. With V trimmed by 4 bases and J by 6 bases, 8 bases remained unmatched. CDR3 in amino acids: CASSKFAGGLNEQFF. The DNA for the CDR3 is TGTGCCAGCAGCAAATTCGCGGGGGGGCTCAATGAGCAGTTCTTC.

This clonotype turned up a few times. The CDR3 DNA follows: TGCAGTGCTAGAGACCATCACCGGTCTCCGCGCTCCTACGAGCAGTACTTC. Translation gives CSARDHHRSPRSYEQYF. V gene TRBV20-1 combines with J gene TRBJ2-7, with D unresolved. Per the germline V gene, CDR1 is DFQATT and CDR2 is SNEGSKA (reference sequence). The CDR3 is 17 residues long. The V end lost 0 bases, the J end lost 0 bases, and 18 bases lay between the germline ends.

The V call is TRBV18, the J call TRBJ2-5; no clear D gene. CDR1 is KGHSH, CDR2 LQKENI, per germline. This CDR3 has 16 amino acids. V shed 3 bases and J shed 1 base, with 15 bases lying between them. In DNA form, the CDR3 reads TGTGCCAGCTCACCTACCCGGGTTGGCGCCCAAGAGACCCAGTACTTC. It yields the protein CASSPTRVGAQETQYF.

In its sample, this clonotype was seen a few times. The chain is built from TRBV7-2 and TRBJ2-5; 7 bases map to TRBD1. The CDR3 length is 16 residues. Germline CDR1 and CDR2: SGHTA and FQGNSA. The J segment lost 5 bases and the V segment lost 1 base, leaving 10 bases of the junction unmatched. The CDR3 here is CASSLERKGASETQYF. The CDR3 DNA reads as TGTGCCAGCAGCTTAGAAAGAAAGGGGGCCAGCGAGACCCAGTACTTC.

On this clonotype: A read error may account for a junction end that differs from germline. V gene TRBV20-1 combines with J gene TRBJ2-7; D is perhaps TRBD2 (5 bases). The CDR3 totals 17 residues. Germline lookup yields CDR1 DFQATT and CDR2 SNEGSKA (reference sequence). The CDR3, as DNA: TGCTGTGCCCAGGCACCGTGCGGACTGGGAAGCTCCTACGAGCAGTACTTC. Encoded protein: CCAQAPCGLGSSYEQYF.

The CDR3 bases are TGTGCCATCAGTGAGTTTCACCTTGACAGGGAACCCCTTTACAATGAGCAGTTCTTC. This translates into CAISEFHLDREPLYNEQFF. This sequence joins TRBV10-3 and TRBJ2-1, with 7 nucleotides matching TRBD1. Trimming cost V 1 base and J 4 bases; bases outside gene matches: 16. The V gene's germline CDR1 is ENHRY and CDR2 SYGVKD. This CDR3 contains 19 residues.

This chain uses TRBV15 with TRBJ2-7; 9 bases fit TRBD2. Trimming took 6 bases from V and 6 from J; bases not matched to a gene: 12. Germline V gene lookup returns CDR1 LNHNV and CDR2 YYDKDF (reference sequence). This CDR3 is 15 amino acids long. Written as DNA, the CDR3 is TGTGCCACCAGGAGGGACCTAGCGGGATCCCCCGAGCAGTACTTC. It specifies CATRRDLAGSPEQYF.

This clonotype was seen ten or more times. A read error may account for a junction end that differs from germline. V usage is TRBV5-1 and J usage is TRBJ2-3; no reliable D call. The CDR3 contains 14 residues. CDR1 and CDR2 (germline): SGHRS, YFSETQ. Here the CDR3 DNA reads TGTGCCAGCAGCCCAGACCCGAGCACAGATACGCAGTATTTT. It encodes CASSPDPSTDTQYF.

V is TRBV7-9 and J is TRBJ2-1; 7 bases match TRBD1. This CDR3 contains 17 residues. Germline-derived CDR1 and CDR2 are SEHNR and FQNEAQ (reference sequence). V lost 2 bases and J lost 0; bases outside the gene matches: 7. In DNA, the CDR3 is TGTGCCAGCAGCTTAAGGGGACAGAGGTTCTCCTACAATGAGCAGTTCTTC. Translated: CASSLRGQRFSYNEQFF.

This clonotype was detected only a few times. V usage is TRBV5-6 and J usage is TRBJ2-7; 7 bases are shared with TRBD2. This CDR3 is 14 amino acids long. The J segment lost 7 bases and the V segment lost 0 bases, leaving 7 bases of the junction unmatched. Germline V gives CDR1 SGHDT, CDR2 YYEEEE. CDR3 protein: CASSLVLADWEQYF. As DNA, the CDR3 is TGTGCCAGCAGCTTGGTTCTAGCGGACTGGGAGCAGTACTTC.